This entry lists 23 T cell receptor beta chains sequenced from one sample in a study of CD8 T cells in Susac syndrome (dated by TCRdb to between 2017 and 2020). Libraries were constructed by the immunoSEQ multiplex PCR assay. RNA was extracted using the RNeasy kit, and roughly 0.5 to 1 ug of the RNA was reverse transcribed with random hexamers. Using fastp trimming at Q25 and MiXCR clonotype assembly, TCRdb reanalyzed the public sequencing data and kept in-frame beta chains. Rows are unified per CDR3 protein, each entry keeping the most common DNA and genes. A total of 200,000 to 250,000 distinct CDR3 sequences appear in this sample, 95% of them only once. The ten largest clones capture 0.095% of the sample. The sequencing sample was made of CD4+ T cells from PBMCs. The receptors originated from a human donor with multiple sclerosis.

The V and J genes are TRBV9 and TRBJ1-6, with 7 bases matching TRBD1. The ends lost 3 bases at V and 14 bases at J; junction bases unmatched: 8. The CDR3 extends over 13 amino acids. Germline CDR1 SGDLS, CDR2 YYNGEE. CDR3 DNA sequence: TGTGCCAGCAGCGACAGGGGCGGTAGGTCCCTCCACTTT. Translated, it gives CASSDRGGRSLHF.

This chain uses TRBV20-1 with TRBJ1-1; possible D gene TRBD1, 6 bases. The germline gives CDR1 DFQATT, CDR2 SNEGSKA (reference sequence). The CDR3 has 14 amino acids. V lost 0 bases and J 5 bases, leaving 13 bases between the germline ends. The CDR3 protein is CSAREGRGRTEAFF. The CDR3 nucleotides read TGCAGTGCTAGAGAGGGCAGGGGCCGTACTGAAGCTTTCTTT.

This sequence joins TRBV5-1 and TRBJ1-1, with D possibly TRBD1 on 5 matching bases. Per germline, CDR1 SGHRS and CDR2 YFSETQ. V lost 4 bases and J 4 bases, leaving 11 bases between the germline ends. This CDR3 is built from 13 residues. CDR3 bases: TGCGCCAGCAGCCCTCCGGGGGGCACTGAAGCTTTCTTT. This gives the protein CASSPPGGTEAFF.

The J gene is TRBJ1-1, the V gene TRBV29-1; possibly TRBD1 for D (5 bases). The CDR3 runs 12 residues. Germline V CDR1 and CDR2: SQVTM, ANQGSEA. The germline V and J ends were trimmed by 7 bases and 0 bases, with 9 bases remaining between them. The CDR3 coding sequence is TGCAGCGCGGGGGGTATGAACACTGAAGCTTTCTTT. It is translated as CSAGGMNTEAFF.

The chain joins TRBV12-3 or TRBV12-4 to TRBJ1-1; no definite D call. The CDR3 totals 12 residues. The ends were cut back, 3 bases at V and 10 bases at J, with 12 bases in the middle. The CDR3 sequence is CASSFTGLGAFF. DNA for the CDR3: TGTGCCAGCAGTTTTACTGGGTTGGGAGCTTTCTTT.

J is TRBJ1-1 and V is TRBV3-1; 7 positions agree with TRBD1. The CDR3 runs 16 residues. After removal of 0 bases from V and 6 bases from J, the junction contained 10 bases not matched to a gene. Germline assignment: CDR1 LGHDT and CDR2 YNNKEL (reference sequence). The CDR3 is CASSQEAKGAGAEAFF. As DNA, the CDR3 is TGTGCCAGCAGCCAAGAGGCGAAGGGGGCGGGAGCTGAAGCTTTCTTT.

V is TRBV20-1 and J is TRBJ2-3; D unresolved. The CDR3 runs 13 residues. V was pared by 2 bases and J by 5 bases, with 11 bases between. Per germline, CDR1 DFQATT and CDR2 SNEGSKA (reference sequence). The CDR3 DNA reads as TGCAGTGCTAGACCGAATCTCAGAGATACGCAGTATTTT. Amino acids: CSARPNLRDTQYF.

The genes are TRBV20-1 and TRBJ2-5; no clear D gene. CDR1 and CDR2 (germline): DFQATT, SNEGSKA (reference sequence). The CDR3 is made up of 13 amino acids. Between the trimmed V and J ends, which lost 5 bases and 0 bases, there was a span of 10 bases. The CDR3, as DNA: TGCAGTGCTCAAGCGTCCAACCAAGAGACCCAGTACTTC. It codes for CSAQASNQETQYF.

The V gene is TRBV9, the J gene TRBJ1-5; maybe TRBD1 (6 bases). Germline V CDR1 and CDR2: SGDLS, YYNGEE. V was cut by 0 bases and J by 0 bases, with 7 bases left in between. The CDR3 covers 15 residues. CDR3 loop: CASSVEGGSNQPQHF. DNA of the CDR3: TGTGCCAGCAGCGTAGAGGGGGGTAGCAATCAGCCCCAGCATTTT.

In nucleotides, the CDR3 is TGTGCCAGCAGTTCGGGGGTAGGTGAGCAGTTCTTC. It translates to CASSSGVGEQFF. V gene TRBV6-2 or TRBV6-3 combines with J gene TRBJ2-1, with D possibly matching TRBD2 (6 bases). From germline, CDR1 is MNHEY and CDR2 SVGEGT. The CDR3 has 12 amino acids. Trimming took 4 bases from V and 9 from J, leaving 10 bases between them.

The genes are TRBV12-3 or TRBV12-4 and TRBJ2-4; D is tentatively TRBD1 or TRBD2 (5 bases each). This CDR3 is built from 14 residues. The V and J ends lost 6 bases and 9 bases respectively, with 18 bases between them. CDR3 residues: CASSRTGGQSIQYF. The CDR3 DNA follows: TGTGCCAGCAGCCGGACTGGGGGTCAGTCCATTCAGTACTTC.

This chain joins TRBV4-2 and TRBJ1-1; no clear D gene. The CDR3 totals 14 residues. CDR1 and CDR2 (germline): LGHNA, YNFKEQ. The ends were cut back, 4 bases at V and 6 bases at J, with 15 bases in the middle. The CDR3: CASSRPREQPEAFF. CDR3 DNA: TGTGCCAGCAGCCGCCCCCGGGAGCAGCCTGAAGCTTTCTTT.

This sequence joins TRBV30 and TRBJ2-1; no clear D gene. V was trimmed by 4 bases and J by 10 bases, leaving 11 bases between them. Germline values: CDR1 GTSNPN, CDR2 SVGIG (reference sequence). This CDR3 has 11 residues. The CDR3 is CAWTNGLEQFF. DNA for the CDR3: TGTGCCTGGACCAATGGCCTCGAGCAGTTCTTC.

The chain is built from TRBV29-1 and TRBJ2-2, with D possibly TRBD2 on 6 matching bases. The V end was cut by 4 bases, the J end by 1 base, with 10 bases between. Germline loops: CDR1 SQVTM, CDR2 ANQGSEA. The CDR3 is 14 residues long. In nucleotides, the CDR3 is TGCAGCGTTGGGGTTAGCGGGAACACCGGGGAGCTGTTTTTT. Its translation is CSVGVSGNTGELFF.

The chain employs TRBV3-1 and TRBJ2-7; 7 nucleotides line up with TRBD1. The length of the CDR3 is 14 residues. The J segment lost 3 bases and the V segment lost 2 bases, leaving 4 bases of the junction unmatched. Germline values: CDR1 LGHDT, CDR2 YNNKEL (reference sequence). DNA for the CDR3: TGTGCCAGCAGCCAACACGGGACAGACTACGAGCAGTACTTC. As protein: CASSQHGTDYEQYF.

The chain recombines TRBV20-1 with TRBJ2-3; perhaps TRBD2 as D (5 bases). There are 16 residues in the CDR3. Trimming shortened V by 0 bases and J by 3 bases, and 16 bases separated the two germline ends. The germline V gene encodes CDR1 DFQATT and CDR2 SNEGSKA (reference sequence). This CDR3 reads CSARERGRGRTDTQYF. For the CDR3, the DNA is TGCAGTGCTAGAGAAAGAGGGCGAGGCAGGACAGATACGCAGTATTTT.

This CDR3 reads CASSLIDGRRTEAFF. CDR3 coding DNA: TGTGCCAGCAGCTTAATCGATGGTAGAAGGACTGAAGCTTTCTTT. The chain joins TRBV7-3 to TRBJ1-1; no clear D. Germline V gene lookup returns CDR1 SGHTA and CDR2 FQGTGA. The CDR3 contains 15 residues. The V and J ends lost 1 base and 5 bases respectively, with 14 bases between them.

The rearrangement joins TRBV11-2 to TRBJ2-7; tentative D call: TRBD1 (5 bases). With 2 bases removed from V and 7 bases from J, the gap between germline ends came to 18 bases. The germline CDR1 and CDR2 sequences are SGHAT and FQNNGV. This CDR3 has 15 amino acids. The CDR3 DNA is TGTGCCAGCAGCTTAACTCCAGGGTGGAGTGAAGAGCAGTACTTC. Translation: CASSLTPGWSEEQYF.

This clonotype has a single count. V is TRBV3-1 and J is TRBJ1-1; possible D gene TRBD1, 6 bases. The CDR3 runs to 16 residues. From germline, CDR1 is LGHDT and CDR2 YNNKEL (reference sequence). V lost 0 bases, J lost 2 bases, and 13 bases lay in between. This CDR3 reads CASSQDRGIVNTEAFF. CDR3 DNA: TGTGCCAGCAGCCAAGATAGGGGGATTGTAAACACTGAAGCTTTCTTT.

The rearrangement joins TRBV3-1 to TRBJ2-1, with 7 nucleotides matching TRBD2. Germline-derived CDR1 and CDR2 are LGHDT and YNNKEL (reference sequence). Trimming at V came to 0 bases and at J to 4 bases, leaving 9 bases not matched to a gene. CDR3 size: 17 residues. The CDR3 sequence is CASSQDPSGVQYNEQFF. CDR3 coding DNA: TGTGCCAGCAGCCAAGATCCCAGCGGGGTTCAATACAATGAGCAGTTCTTC.

This rearrangement joins TRBV20-1 to TRBJ2-7, with 10 bases fitting TRBD2. Germline V CDR1 and CDR2: DFQATT, SNEGSKA (reference sequence). The V segment lost 0 bases and the J segment 5 bases; nucleotides outside the gene matches: 7. CDR3 size: 15 residues. CDR3 DNA: TGCAGTGCTAGAGAGCCTAGCGGGGGAAAGGACGAGCAGTACTTC. Translating gives CSAREPSGGKDEQYF.

J is TRBJ2-1 and V is TRBV20-1; 14 bases agree with TRBD2. The CDR3 covers 19 residues. Germline CDR1 and CDR2: DFQATT and SNEGSKA (reference sequence). V lost 5 bases, J lost 4 bases, and 16 bases stayed unmatched. CDR3 bases: TGCAGTGCTCTGAAGGGACTAGCGGGAGATCCCAACCTATACAATGAGCAGTTCTTC. Its translation is CSALKGLAGDPNLYNEQFF.

The DNA for the CDR3 is TGCAGCGTCCAAGAGGGACCTTCCGATAGCGATACGCAGTATTTT. This gives the protein CSVQEGPSDSDTQYF. The rearrangement joins TRBV29-1 to TRBJ2-3; D might be TRBD1 or TRBD2, each matching 5 bases. The V end was cut by 6 bases, the J end by 6 bases, with 22 bases between. The CDR3 extends over 15 amino acids. Germline V gives CDR1 SQVTM, CDR2 ANQGSEA.